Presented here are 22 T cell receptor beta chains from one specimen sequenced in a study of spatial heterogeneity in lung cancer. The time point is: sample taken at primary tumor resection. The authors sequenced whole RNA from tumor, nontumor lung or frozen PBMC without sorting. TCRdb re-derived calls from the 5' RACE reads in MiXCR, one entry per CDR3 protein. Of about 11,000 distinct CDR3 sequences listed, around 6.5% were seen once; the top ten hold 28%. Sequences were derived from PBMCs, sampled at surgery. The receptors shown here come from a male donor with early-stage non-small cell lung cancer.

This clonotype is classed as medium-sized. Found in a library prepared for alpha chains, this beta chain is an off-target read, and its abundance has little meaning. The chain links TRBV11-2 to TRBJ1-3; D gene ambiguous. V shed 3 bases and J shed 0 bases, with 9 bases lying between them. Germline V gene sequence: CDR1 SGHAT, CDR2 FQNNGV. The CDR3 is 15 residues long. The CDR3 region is CASSFGADSGNTIYF. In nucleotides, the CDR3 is TGTGCCAGCAGCTTTGGCGCGGACTCTGGAAACACCATATATTTT.

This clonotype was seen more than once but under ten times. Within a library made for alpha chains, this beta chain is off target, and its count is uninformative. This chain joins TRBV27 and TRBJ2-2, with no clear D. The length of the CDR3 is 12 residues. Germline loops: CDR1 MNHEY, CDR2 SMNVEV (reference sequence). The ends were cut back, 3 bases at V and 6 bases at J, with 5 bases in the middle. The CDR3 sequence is CASSLYPGELFF. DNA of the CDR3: TGTGCCAGCAGTTTGTACCCCGGGGAGCTGTTTTTT.

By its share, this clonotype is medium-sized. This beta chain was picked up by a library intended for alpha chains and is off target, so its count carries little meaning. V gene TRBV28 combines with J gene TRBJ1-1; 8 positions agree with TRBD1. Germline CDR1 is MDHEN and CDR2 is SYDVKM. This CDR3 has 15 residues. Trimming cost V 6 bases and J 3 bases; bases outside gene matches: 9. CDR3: CASSPGQGMHTEAFF. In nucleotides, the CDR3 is TGTGCCAGCAGCCCCGGACAGGGTATGCACACTGAAGCTTTCTTT. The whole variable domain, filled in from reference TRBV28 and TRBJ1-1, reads DVKVTQSSRYLVKRTGEKVFLECVQDMDHENMFWYRQDPGLGLRLIYFSYDVKMKEKGDIPEGYSVSREKKERFSLILESASTNQTSMYLCASSPGQGMHTEAFFGQGTRLTVV.

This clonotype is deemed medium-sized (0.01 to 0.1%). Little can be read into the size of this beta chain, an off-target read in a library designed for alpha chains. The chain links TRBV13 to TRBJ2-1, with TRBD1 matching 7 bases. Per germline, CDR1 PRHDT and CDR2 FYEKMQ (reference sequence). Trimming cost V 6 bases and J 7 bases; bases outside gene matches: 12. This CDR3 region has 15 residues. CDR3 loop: CASRDTGVSMNEQFF. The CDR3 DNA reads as TGTGCCAGCAGAGATACAGGGGTGTCGATGAATGAGCAGTTCTTC.

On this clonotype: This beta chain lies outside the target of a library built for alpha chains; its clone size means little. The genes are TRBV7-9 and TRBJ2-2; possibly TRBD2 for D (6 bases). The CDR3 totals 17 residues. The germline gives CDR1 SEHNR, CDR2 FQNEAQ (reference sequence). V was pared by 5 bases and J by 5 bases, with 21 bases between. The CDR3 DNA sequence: TGTGCCAGCAGCCTCCCTTGGGACTCCCCGGGGACCGGGGAGCTGTTTTTT. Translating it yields CASSLPWDSPGTGELFF.

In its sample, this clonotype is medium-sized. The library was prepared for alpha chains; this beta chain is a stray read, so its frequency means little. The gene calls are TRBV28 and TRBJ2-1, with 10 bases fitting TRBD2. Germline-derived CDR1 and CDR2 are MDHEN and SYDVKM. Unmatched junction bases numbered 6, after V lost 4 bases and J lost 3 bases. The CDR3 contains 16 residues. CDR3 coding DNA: TGTGCCAGCAGTTCTCTGACTAGCGGGCTCTACAATGAGCAGTTCTTC. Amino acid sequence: CASSSLTSGLYNEQFF.

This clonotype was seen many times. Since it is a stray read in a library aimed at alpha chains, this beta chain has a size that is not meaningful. The CDR3 DNA reads as TGCAGCGTTCCCCTTTCCGGTGTGAGCCAGTACTTC. Encoded protein: CSVPLSGVSQYF. The V call is TRBV29-1, the J call TRBJ2-5; no clear D. This CDR3 has 12 residues. Germline values: CDR1 SQVTM, CDR2 ANQGSEA. V lost 5 bases, J lost 10 bases, and 17 bases lay in between.

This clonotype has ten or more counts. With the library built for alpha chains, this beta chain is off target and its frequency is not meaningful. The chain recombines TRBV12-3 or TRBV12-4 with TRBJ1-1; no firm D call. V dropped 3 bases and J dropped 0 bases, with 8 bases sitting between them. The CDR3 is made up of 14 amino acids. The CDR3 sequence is CASSLSEMNTEAFF. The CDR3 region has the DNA TGTGCCAGCAGTTTGTCGGAAATGAACACTGAAGCTTTCTTT.

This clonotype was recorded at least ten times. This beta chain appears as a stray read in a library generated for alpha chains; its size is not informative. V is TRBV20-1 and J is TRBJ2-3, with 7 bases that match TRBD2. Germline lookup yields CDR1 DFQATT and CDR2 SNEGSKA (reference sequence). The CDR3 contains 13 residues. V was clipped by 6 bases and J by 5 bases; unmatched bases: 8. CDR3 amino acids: CSAKTPGGDTQYF. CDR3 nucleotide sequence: TGCAGTGCCAAAACGCCGGGGGGAGATACGCAGTATTTT.

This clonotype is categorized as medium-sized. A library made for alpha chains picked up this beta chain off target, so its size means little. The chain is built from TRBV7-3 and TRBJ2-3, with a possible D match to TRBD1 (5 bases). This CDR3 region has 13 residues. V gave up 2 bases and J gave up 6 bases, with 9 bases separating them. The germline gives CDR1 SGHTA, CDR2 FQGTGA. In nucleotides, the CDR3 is TGTGCCAGCAGCTTAGTCAGGGCCGATACGCAGTATTTT. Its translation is CASSLVRADTQYF.

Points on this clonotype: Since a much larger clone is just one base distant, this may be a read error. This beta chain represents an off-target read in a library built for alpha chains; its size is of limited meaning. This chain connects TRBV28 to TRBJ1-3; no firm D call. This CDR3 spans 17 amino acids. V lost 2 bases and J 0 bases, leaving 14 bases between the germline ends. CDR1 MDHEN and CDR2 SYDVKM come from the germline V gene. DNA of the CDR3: TGTGCCAGCAGTTTACCGACGGGAGCTACCTCTGGAAACACCATATATTTT. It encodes CASSLPTGATSGNTIYF. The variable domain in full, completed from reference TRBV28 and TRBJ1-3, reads DVKVTQSSRYLVKRTGEKVFLECVQDMDHENMFWYRQDPGLGLRLIYFSYDVKMKEKGDIPEGYSVSREKKERFSLILESASTNQTSMYLCASSLPTGATSGNTIYFGEGSWLTVV.

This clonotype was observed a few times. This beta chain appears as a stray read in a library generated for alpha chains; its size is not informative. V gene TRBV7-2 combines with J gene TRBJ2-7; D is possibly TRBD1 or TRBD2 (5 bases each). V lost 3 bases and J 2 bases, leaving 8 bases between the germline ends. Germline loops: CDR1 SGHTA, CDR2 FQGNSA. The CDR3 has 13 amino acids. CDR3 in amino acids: CASSFWGTYEQYF. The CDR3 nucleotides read TGTGCCAGCAGCTTCTGGGGGACCTACGAGCAGTACTTC.

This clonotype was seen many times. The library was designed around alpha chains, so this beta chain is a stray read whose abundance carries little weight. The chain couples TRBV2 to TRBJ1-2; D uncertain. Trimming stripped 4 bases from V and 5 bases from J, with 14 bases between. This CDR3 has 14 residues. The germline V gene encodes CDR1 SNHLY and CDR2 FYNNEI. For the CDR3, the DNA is TGTGCCAGCAGTGCCGAGTCGGCCCTATATGGCTACACCTTC. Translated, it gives CASSAESALYGYTF. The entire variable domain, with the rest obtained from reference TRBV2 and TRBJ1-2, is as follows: EPEVTQTPSHQVTQMGQEVILRCVPISNHLYFYWYRQILGQKVEFLVSFYNNEISEKSEIFDDQFSVERPDGSNFTLKIRSTKLEDSAMYFCASSAESALYGYTFGSGTRLTVV.

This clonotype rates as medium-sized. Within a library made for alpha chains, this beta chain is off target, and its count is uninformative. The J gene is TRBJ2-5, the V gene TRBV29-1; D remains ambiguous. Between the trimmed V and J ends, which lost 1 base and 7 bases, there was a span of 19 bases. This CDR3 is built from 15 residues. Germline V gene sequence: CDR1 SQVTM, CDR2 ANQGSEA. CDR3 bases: TGCAGCGTTGAAGCAGGACGAACAGACTTAGGGACCCAGTACTTC. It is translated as CSVEAGRTDLGTQYF.

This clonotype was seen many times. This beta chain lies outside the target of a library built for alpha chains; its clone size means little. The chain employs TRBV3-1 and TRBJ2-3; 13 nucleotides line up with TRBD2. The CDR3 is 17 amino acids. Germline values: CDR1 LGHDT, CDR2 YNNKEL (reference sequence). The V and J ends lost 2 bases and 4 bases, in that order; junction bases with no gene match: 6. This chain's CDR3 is CASSQLLGLAGADTQYF. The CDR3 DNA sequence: TGTGCCAGCAGCCAATTGCTCGGACTAGCGGGAGCAGATACGCAGTATTTT.

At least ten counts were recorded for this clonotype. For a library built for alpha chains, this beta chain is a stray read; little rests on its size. The CDR3: CASSRRRNNEQFF. The CDR3 bases are TGTGCCAGCAGCCGGCGACGGAACAATGAGCAGTTCTTC. The V gene is TRBV7-8, the J gene TRBJ2-1; D remains ambiguous. V dropped 5 bases and J dropped 5 bases, with 10 bases sitting between them. CDR3 size: 13 residues. Per the germline V gene, CDR1 is SGHVS and CDR2 is FQNEAQ.

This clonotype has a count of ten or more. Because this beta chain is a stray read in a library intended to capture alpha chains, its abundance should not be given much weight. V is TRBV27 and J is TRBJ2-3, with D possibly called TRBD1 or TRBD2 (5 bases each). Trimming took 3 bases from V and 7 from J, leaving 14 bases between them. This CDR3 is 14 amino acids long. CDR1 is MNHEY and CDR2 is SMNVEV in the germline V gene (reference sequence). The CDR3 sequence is CASSFSGARNTQYF. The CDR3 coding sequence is TGTGCCAGCAGTTTTTCCGGGGCCAGGAATACGCAGTATTTT.

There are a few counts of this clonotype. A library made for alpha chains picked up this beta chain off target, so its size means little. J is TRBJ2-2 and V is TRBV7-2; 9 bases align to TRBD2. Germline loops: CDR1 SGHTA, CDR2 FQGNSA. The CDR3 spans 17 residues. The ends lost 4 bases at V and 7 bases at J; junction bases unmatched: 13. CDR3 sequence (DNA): TGTGCCAGCAGCTCCGGCCCAGCGGGGGGCCAGGTCGGGGAGCTGTTTTTT. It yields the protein CASSSGPAGGQVGELFF.

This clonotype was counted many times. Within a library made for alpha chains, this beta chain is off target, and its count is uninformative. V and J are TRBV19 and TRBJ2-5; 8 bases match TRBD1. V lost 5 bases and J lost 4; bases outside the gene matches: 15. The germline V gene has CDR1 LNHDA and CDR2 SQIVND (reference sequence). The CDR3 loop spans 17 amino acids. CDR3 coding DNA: TGTGCCAGTAGTGACCTACGGACAGGGCCTCCCCCAGAGACCCAGTACTTC. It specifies CASSDLRTGPPPETQYF.

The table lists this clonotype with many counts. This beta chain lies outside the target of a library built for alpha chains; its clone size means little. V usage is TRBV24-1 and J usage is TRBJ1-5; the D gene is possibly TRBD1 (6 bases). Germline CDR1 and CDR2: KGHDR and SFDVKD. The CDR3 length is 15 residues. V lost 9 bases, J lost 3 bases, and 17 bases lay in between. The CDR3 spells CATPPAGAANQPQHF. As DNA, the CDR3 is TGTGCCACCCCTCCGGCAGGGGCGGCCAATCAGCCCCAGCATTTT.

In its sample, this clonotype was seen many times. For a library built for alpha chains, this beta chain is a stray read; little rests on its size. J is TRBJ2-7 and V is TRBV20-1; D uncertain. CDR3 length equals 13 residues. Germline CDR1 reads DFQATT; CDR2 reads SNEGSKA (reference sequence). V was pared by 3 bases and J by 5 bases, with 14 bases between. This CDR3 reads CSASGLSTHEQYF. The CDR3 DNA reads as TGCAGTGCTAGTGGGCTTTCCACGCACGAGCAGTACTTC.

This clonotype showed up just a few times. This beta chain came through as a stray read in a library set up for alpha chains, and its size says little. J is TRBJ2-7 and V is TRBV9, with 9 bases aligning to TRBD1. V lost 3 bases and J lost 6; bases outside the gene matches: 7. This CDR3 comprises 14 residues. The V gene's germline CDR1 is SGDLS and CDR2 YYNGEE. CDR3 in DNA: TGTGCCAGCAGCGAGGGACAGGGCCCCTGCGAGCAGTACTTC. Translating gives CASSEGQGPCEQYF.